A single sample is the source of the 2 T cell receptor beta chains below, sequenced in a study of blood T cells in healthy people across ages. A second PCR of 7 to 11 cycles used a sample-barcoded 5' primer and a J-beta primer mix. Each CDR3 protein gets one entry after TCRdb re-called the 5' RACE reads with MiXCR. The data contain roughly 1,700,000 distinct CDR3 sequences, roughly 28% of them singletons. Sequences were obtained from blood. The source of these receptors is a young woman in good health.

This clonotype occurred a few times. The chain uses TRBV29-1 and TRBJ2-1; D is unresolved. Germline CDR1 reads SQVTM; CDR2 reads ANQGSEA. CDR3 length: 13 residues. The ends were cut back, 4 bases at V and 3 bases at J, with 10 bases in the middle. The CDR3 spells CSVGPRHYNEQFF. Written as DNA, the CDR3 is TGCAGCGTTGGTCCAAGACACTACAATGAGCAGTTCTTC.

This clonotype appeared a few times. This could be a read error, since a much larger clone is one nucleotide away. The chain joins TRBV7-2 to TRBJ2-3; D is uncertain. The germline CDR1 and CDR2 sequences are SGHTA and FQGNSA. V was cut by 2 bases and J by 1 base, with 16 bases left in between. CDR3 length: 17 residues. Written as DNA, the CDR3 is TGTGCCAGCAGCTTAAGTCTGCGAGCGATCGGCACAGATACGCAGTATTTT. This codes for CASSLSLRAIGTDTQYF.